These T cell receptor beta chains were read from a single sample in a study of CD8+CD57+ T cells in acquired aplastic anemia. TCRdb processed the reads anew with MiXCR; each CDR3 protein has one entry. The sample yields 170,000 or so distinct CDR3 sequences, around half seen once. The sequencing sample was made of sorted CD4+, CD8+, or CD8+CD57+ T cells (not recorded which) from PBMCs. These receptor sequences come from a human donor with aplastic anemia. Both conserved end residues are part of each CDR3. D genes are given only for firm matches.

J gene,V gene,D gene,CDR3 protein
TRBJ2-1,TRBV19,NA,CASSIGLPINEQFF
TRBJ2-1,TRBV24-1,TRBD2,CATSDWGLAGGGEQFF
TRBJ1-1,TRBV2,NA,CASSDDLLTEAFF
TRBJ2-7,TRBV30,NA,CAWSVGQGKQYF
TRBJ2-3,TRBV6-1,NA,CASSWAVFGTDTQYF
TRBJ2-7,TRBV29-1,NA,CSVGKASTYEQYF
TRBJ2-7,TRBV5-1,TRBD1,CASSHGTGGGEQYF
TRBJ2-5,TRBV2,NA,CASSEDSKETQYF
TRBJ2-1,TRBV9,NA,CASTYRDNEQFF
TRBJ1-1,TRBV11-3,NA,CASTEDSVSNTEAFF
TRBJ2-5,TRBV15,NA,CATSTPGETQYF
TRBJ2-7,TRBV2,NA,CASGTRYYEQYF
TRBJ2-7,TRBV6-1,TRBD2,CASSPDQTSAAYEQYF
TRBJ2-7,TRBV4-1,NA,CASSQGNRAAEQYF
TRBJ1-1,TRBV11-2,TRBD1,CASGPWDRNTEAFF
TRBJ2-1,TRBV7-2,TRBD2,CASSLGLAGGPGEQFF
TRBJ2-7,TRBV6-6,NA,CASSYSMGREQYF
TRBJ2-2,TRBV24-1,NA,CATATANTGELFF
TRBJ2-7,TRBV6-1,TRBD2,CASRSTSGGDYEQYF
TRBJ1-5,TRBV24-1,NA,CATSDRAGTKGNQPQHF
TRBJ1-4,TRBV27,NA,CASKRGNEKLFF
TRBJ1-1,TRBV20-1,NA,CSASPGTDTEAFF
TRBJ2-1,TRBV19,NA,CASSTSRRILGMHSGIEFF
TRBJ2-6,TRBV20-1,TRBD2,CSARGASGGDSGANVLTF
TRBJ1-1,TRBV25-1,NA,CASSWKMDTEAFF
TRBJ2-5,TRBV7-7,TRBD2,CASSSEREEWETQYF
TRBJ2-7,TRBV20-1,TRBD2,CSASPVASGKPYERYF
TRBJ1-5,TRBV3-1,NA,CASSQWGTNQPQHF
TRBJ2-2,TRBV19,NA,CASSIVSGTGKLFF